This T cell receptor (beta chain) was obtained from a study of early T cells in non-severe SARS-CoV-2 infection. Germline trimming cut 6 bases from V and 4 bases from J; bases unmatched to any gene: 9. Germline V gene lookup returns CDR1 SGHAT and CDR2 FQNNGV. This CDR3 is built from 15 residues. This clonotype appeared a few times. TCRdb re-derived calls from the 5' RACE reads in MiXCR, one entry per CDR3 protein. The sample has approximately 31,000 distinct CDR3 sequences, approximately 5% seen once. The V and J genes are TRBV11-2 and TRBJ2-1; 7 bases fit TRBD2. The sequence was collected from an adult who was a healthcare worker with PCR-confirmed SARS-CoV-2 infection or an uninfected control (not recorded which). The sequencing input was whole blood. The CDR3 sequence: CASSPGGFGYNEQFF. CDR3 nucleotide sequence: TGTGCCAGCAGTCCGGGGGGTTTCGGTTACAATGAGCAGTTCTTC.